Listed below are T cell receptor beta chains from one sample, sequenced in a study of OX40 agonist ivuxolimab in advanced cancers. The assay was immunoSEQ multiplex PCR, and TCRdb's table has in-frame clones only and misses some. This table has about 100,000 clones, around 93% appearing once. The source was CD4+ or CD8+ T cells sorted from blood, collected in a trial of the OX40 agonist ivuxolimab. The source of these receptors is an adult with an advanced solid tumor such as melanoma, head and neck, liver or kidney cancer. The CDR3 runs from the conserved cysteine through the conserved F or W. The size field is filled for only some rows; it gives once, few, many or a size class.

abundance	v_gene	j_gene	CDR3aa
NA	TRBV18	TRBJ1-5	CASSPVPAGINQPQHF
NA	TRBV7-6	TRBJ2-7	CASSLGVGWTYEQYF
NA	TRBV6-6	TRBJ2-7	CASSYSFAGGAYEQYF
NA	TRBV28	TRBJ1-1	CASSLRGGGNTEAFF
NA	TRBV10-3	TRBJ1-3	CAISNPRDSLRGNTIYF
NA	TRBV27	TRBJ2-7	CASALPRTSGRYEQYF
NA	TRBV5-4	TRBJ2-5	CASSSLTRTVQETQYF
NA	TRBV18	TRBJ1-5	CASSPRTGSYQPQHF
NA	TRBV19	TRBJ2-3	CASSIRGVGRSTDTQYF
NA	TRBV7-2	TRBJ2-1	CASSPGTGGRNEQFF
NA	TRBV28	TRBJ1-5	CAAQTPGVSNQPQHF
NA	TRBV4-1	TRBJ1-5	CASSPQGEGGFQPQHF
NA	TRBV28	TRBJ1-3	CASRRTASGNTIYF
NA	TRBV5-4	TRBJ2-1	CASSWVADNEQFF
NA	TRBV2	TRBJ2-2	CASSTSRGNTGELFF
NA	TRBV28	TRBJ2-3	CASSSIRLAGGLQYF
NA	TRBV7-9	TRBJ2-1	CASTHRDPKQFF
NA	TRBV7-6	TRBJ1-1	CASSVGGRNTEAFF
NA	TRBV28	TRBJ2-7	CASIGSWGVNEQYF
NA	TRBV6-5	TRBJ1-4	CASRTGDEKLFF
NA	TRBV5-1	TRBJ2-1	CASSSGLADLEQFF
NA	TRBV6-5	TRBJ2-2	CASSSRGPDTGELFF
NA	TRBV14	TRBJ2-1	CASSQTSGSPYNEQFF
NA	TRBV2	TRBJ2-5	CASSGEGGKTQYF
NA	TRBV18	TRBJ1-5	CASSQGRNQPQHF
NA	TRBV9	TRBJ1-3	CASSADSLSGNTIYF
NA	TRBV5-6	TRBJ2-1	CASSEAMQQFF
NA	TRBV18	TRBJ1-1	CASSPQQGDAEAFF
NA	TRBV7-3	TRBJ2-2	CASSLIRSGTATGELFF
NA	TRBV19	TRBJ1-1	CASSYRFNTEAFF
NA	TRBV28	TRBJ1-1	CASSFGGNTEAFF
NA	TRBV28	TRBJ1-2	CASTIGDNYGYTF
NA	TRBV6-6	TRBJ2-3	CASSQGLVGITDTQYF
NA	TRBV2	TRBJ2-7	CASSGDQRGIYEQYF
NA	TRBV6-5	TRBJ2-7	CASSYQASTYEQYF
NA	TRBV7-6	TRBJ1-2	CASSLAAGSSYTF
NA	TRBV6-6	TRBJ2-7	CASSYRTGSQEQYF
NA	TRBV28	TRBJ1-5	CASRESYNQPQHF
NA	TRBV9	TRBJ2-5	CASSASGGETQYF
few	TRBV27	TRBJ2-7	CASKFSSQDPYEQYF
few	TRBV27	TRBJ1-1	CASSPLWGRAFF
NA	TRBV2	TRBJ1-4	CASRVAGRYEKLFF
NA	TRBV30	TRBJ2-1	CAWSVGLYNEQFF
NA	TRBV28	TRBJ1-5	CASRNINQPQHF
NA	TRBV20-1	TRBJ2-1	CSATWFNEQFF
NA	TRBV6-6	TRBJ1-1	CASTQVENTEAFF
NA	TRBV28	TRBJ2-7	CASSLYRGRSEQYF
few	TRBV11-2	TRBJ1-2	CASSLVQGANDYGYTF
NA	TRBV10-3	TRBJ1-2	CATKGEGDGYTF
few	TRBV9	TRBJ2-7	CASSPRVRGGQGSSYEQYF